Listed below are T cell receptor beta chains from one sample, sequenced in a study of blood T cell repertoires in COVID-19. TCRdb keeps only in-frame clones here, not all; method: immunoSEQ multiplex PCR. The table has approximately 480,000 clones, approximately 92% seen once. The sequenced sample consisted of peripheral blood. These receptor sequences come from a young man with COVID-19, enrolled during active disease. Each CDR3 is given with its conserved first and last residue. A D gene is named only where the DNA matches it firmly. Size is stated for part of the rows, as once, few or many counts, or as a class when the clone is expanded.

V gene: TRBV5-4
clone size: -
D gene: -
J gene: TRBJ1-4
CDR3 protein: CASSLDRQKLFF
CDR3 DNA: TGTGCCAGCAGCCTCGACAGACAAAAACTGTTTTTT

V gene: TRBV6-6
clone size: -
D gene: TRBD1
J gene: TRBJ2-7
CDR3 protein: CASSVTGDYEQYF
CDR3 DNA: TGTGCCAGCAGCGTGACAGGGGACTACGAGCAGTACTTC

V gene: TRBV19
clone size: -
D gene: TRBD1
J gene: TRBJ1-5
CDR3 protein: CASKGADRDNQPQHF
CDR3 DNA: TGTGCCAGTAAGGGGGCCGACAGGGATAATCAGCCCCAGCATTTT

V gene: TRBV2
clone size: -
D gene: -
J gene: TRBJ2-5
CDR3 protein: CASSVETEEETQYF
CDR3 DNA: TGTGCCAGCAGTGTGGAGACGGAAGAAGAGACCCAGTACTTC

V gene: TRBV6-5
clone size: -
D gene: -
J gene: TRBJ1-6
CDR3 protein: CASSYGGARVSPLHF
CDR3 DNA: TGTGCCAGCAGTTACGGCGGGGCAAGGGTTTCACCCCTCCACTTT

V gene: TRBV19
clone size: -
D gene: -
J gene: TRBJ1-4
CDR3 protein: CASHDRGAPNEKLFF
CDR3 DNA: TGTGCCAGCCACGACCGCGGGGCACCTAATGAAAAACTGTTTTTT

V gene: TRBV7-2
clone size: -
D gene: TRBD1
J gene: TRBJ2-2
CDR3 protein: CASSLWGQANTGELFF
CDR3 DNA: TGTGCCAGCAGCTTATGGGGACAGGCAAACACCGGGGAGCTGTTTTTT

V gene: TRBV5-1
clone size: -
D gene: TRBD2
J gene: TRBJ2-5
CDR3 protein: CASSLGASGSREETQYF
CDR3 DNA: TGCGCCAGCAGCTTGGGGGCTAGCGGGAGTAGGGAAGAGACCCAGTACTTC

V gene: TRBV2
clone size: -
D gene: TRBD2
J gene: TRBJ2-1
CDR3 protein: CASAEAGGASIYEQFF
CDR3 DNA: TGTGCCAGCGCGGAGGCGGGAGGGGCCTCGATCTATGAGCAGTTCTTC

V gene: TRBV7-2
clone size: -
D gene: -
J gene: TRBJ2-1
CDR3 protein: CASSLGSDSSYNEQFF
CDR3 DNA: TGTGCCAGCAGCTTAGGCAGCGATAGCTCCTACAATGAGCAGTTCTTC

V gene: TRBV15
clone size: -
D gene: TRBD1
J gene: TRBJ2-1
CDR3 protein: CATSDGTGDNEQFF
CDR3 DNA: TGTGCCACCAGCGACGGGACAGGGGACAATGAGCAGTTCTTC

V gene: TRBV3-1/TRBV3-2
clone size: -
D gene: -
J gene: TRBJ2-7
CDR3 protein: CASSQEGEVGEQYF
CDR3 DNA: TGTGCCAGCAGCCAAGAGGGGGAGGTGGGAGAGCAGTACTTC

V gene: TRBV11-2
clone size: once
D gene: -
J gene: TRBJ2-3
CDR3 protein: CASSLPLGGSRDTQYF
CDR3 DNA: TGTGCCAGCAGCCTGCCGCTGGGCGGGTCAAGAGATACGCAGTATTTT

V gene: TRBV10-3
clone size: -
D gene: -
J gene: TRBJ2-7
CDR3 protein: CAISGGGYEQYF
CDR3 DNA: TGTGCCATCAGTGGAGGAGGGTACGAGCAGTACTTC

V gene: TRBV6-1
clone size: -
D gene: TRBD1
J gene: TRBJ2-7
CDR3 protein: CASSEPGQGSYEQYF
CDR3 DNA: TGTGCCAGCAGTGAACCGGGACAGGGAAGCTACGAGCAGTACTTC

V gene: TRBV11-3
clone size: once
D gene: -
J gene: TRBJ2-2
CDR3 protein: CASSLEGSGTGELFF
CDR3 DNA: TGTGCCAGCAGCTTAGAGGGGAGCGGCACCGGGGAGCTGTTTTTT

V gene: TRBV9
clone size: -
D gene: TRBD1
J gene: TRBJ2-1
CDR3 protein: CASSDRQGSNEHSNEQFF
CDR3 DNA: TGTGCCAGCAGCGATAGACAGGGTTCCAATGAGCATTCCAATGAGCAGTTCTTC

V gene: TRBV27
clone size: few
D gene: -
J gene: TRBJ2-5
CDR3 protein: CASSLYPGQTQETQYF
CDR3 DNA: TGTGCCAGCAGTTTATACCCCGGACAGACCCAAGAGACCCAGTACTTC

V gene: TRBV24-1
clone size: -
D gene: TRBD2
J gene: TRBJ2-1
CDR3 protein: CATSDTTSGRDNEQFF
CDR3 DNA: TGTGCCACCAGTGACACAACTAGCGGGAGAGACAATGAGCAGTTCTTC

V gene: TRBV20-1
clone size: -
D gene: TRBD2
J gene: TRBJ2-7
CDR3 protein: CSASRTSSGRGRVYEQYF
CDR3 DNA: TGCAGTGCTAGTCGGACCTCTAGCGGGAGGGGGCGGGTATACGAGCAGTACTTC

V gene: TRBV24-1
clone size: -
D gene: -
J gene: TRBJ2-1
CDR3 protein: CATSASGYNEQFF
CDR3 DNA: TGTGCCACCAGTGCGTCCGGTTACAATGAGCAGTTCTTC

V gene: TRBV9
clone size: many
D gene: -
J gene: TRBJ2-7
CDR3 protein: CASSVDPSYEQYF
CDR3 DNA: TGTGCCAGCAGCGTAGACCCCAGCTACGAGCAGTACTTC

V gene: TRBV19
clone size: -
D gene: TRBD1
J gene: TRBJ2-5
CDR3 protein: CASTQGAEETQYF
CDR3 DNA: TGTGCCAGTACCCAGGGGGCCGAGGAGACCCAGTACTTC

V gene: TRBV3-1/TRBV3-2
clone size: -
D gene: -
J gene: TRBJ1-2
CDR3 protein: CASSQGTGSFGGYTF
CDR3 DNA: TGTGCCAGCAGCCAAGGCACAGGAAGTTTTGGTGGCTACACCTTC

V gene: TRBV24-1
clone size: -
D gene: TRBD2
J gene: TRBJ2-3
CDR3 protein: CATSEPGTSGRGTQYF
CDR3 DNA: TGTGCCACCAGTGAACCCGGGACTAGCGGGAGAGGCACGCAGTATTTT

V gene: TRBV11-2
clone size: -
D gene: TRBD2
J gene: TRBJ2-4
CDR3 protein: CASSWTSLDKNIQYF
CDR3 DNA: TGTGCCAGCAGTTGGACTAGCTTGGACAAAAACATTCAGTACTTC

V gene: TRBV11-2
clone size: -
D gene: TRBD2
J gene: TRBJ2-7
CDR3 protein: CASSSRLASYEQYF
CDR3 DNA: TGTGCCAGCAGCTCTCGACTAGCCTCCTACGAGCAGTACTTC

V gene: TRBV2
clone size: -
D gene: -
J gene: TRBJ2-7
CDR3 protein: CASTLTYEQYF
CDR3 DNA: TGTGCCAGCACCCTTACCTACGAGCAGTACTTC

V gene: TRBV5-1
clone size: -
D gene: TRBD1
J gene: TRBJ1-2
CDR3 protein: CASSLEGRGLDGYTF
CDR3 DNA: TGCGCCAGCAGCTTGGAGGGCAGGGGGCTCGATGGCTACACCTTC

V gene: TRBV5-4
clone size: -
D gene: TRBD1
J gene: TRBJ2-1
CDR3 protein: CASSSQGVADNEQFF
CDR3 DNA: TGTGCCAGCAGCTCCCAGGGGGTTGCTGACAATGAGCAGTTCTTC

V gene: TRBV6-2/TRBV6-3
clone size: -
D gene: -
J gene: TRBJ1-2
CDR3 protein: CASSYSLGYTF
CDR3 DNA: TGTGCCAGCAGTTATAGCCTGGGCTACACCTTC

V gene: TRBV6-5
clone size: -
D gene: TRBD2
J gene: TRBJ2-3
CDR3 protein: CASSGLAIADTQYF
CDR3 DNA: TGTGCCAGCAGCGGACTAGCGATCGCAGATACGCAGTATTTT

V gene: TRBV4-1
clone size: -
D gene: -
J gene: TRBJ1-5
CDR3 protein: CASSQLQGGQPQHF
CDR3 DNA: TGCGCCAGCAGCCAACTGCAGGGCGGCCAGCCCCAGCATTTT

V gene: TRBV4-1
clone size: -
D gene: -
J gene: TRBJ1-3
CDR3 protein: CASSQDQSGNTIYF
CDR3 DNA: TGCGCCAGCAGCCAAGATCAATCCGGAAACACCATATATTTT

V gene: TRBV5-1
clone size: -
D gene: -
J gene: TRBJ2-7
CDR3 protein: CASSSDSAQYF
CDR3 DNA: TGCGCCAGCAGCTCGGACAGCGCGCAGTACTTC

V gene: TRBV9
clone size: few
D gene: TRBD2
J gene: TRBJ2-1
CDR3 protein: CASSSPHGLEYYNEQFF
CDR3 DNA: TGTGCCAGCAGCTCACCCCATGGACTAGAGTATTACAATGAGCAGTTCTTC

V gene: TRBV5-4
clone size: once
D gene: -
J gene: TRBJ1-1
CDR3 protein: CASSSKDRYNTEAFF
CDR3 DNA: TGTGCCAGCAGCAGTAAGGACAGATATAACACTGAAGCTTTCTTT

V gene: TRBV6-5
clone size: -
D gene: -
J gene: TRBJ2-2
CDR3 protein: CASRKNTHTGELFF
CDR3 DNA: TGTGCCAGCAGGAAAAACACCCACACCGGGGAGCTGTTTTTT

V gene: TRBV7-9
clone size: -
D gene: -
J gene: TRBJ1-4
CDR3 protein: CASSKVPEGEKLFF
CDR3 DNA: TGTGCCAGCAGTAAGGTCCCGGAGGGCGAAAAACTGTTTTTT

V gene: TRBV7-3
clone size: -
D gene: TRBD2
J gene: TRBJ2-1
CDR3 protein: CASSLGLAPTMKQFF
CDR3 DNA: TGTGCCAGCAGCTTAGGACTAGCCCCTACAATGAAGCAGTTCTTC

V gene: TRBV24-1
clone size: -
D gene: -
J gene: TRBJ2-3
CDR3 protein: CATSDLSSGVTDTQYF
CDR3 DNA: TGTGCCACCAGTGATTTGAGTTCCGGGGTCACAGATACGCAGTATTTT

V gene: TRBV24-1
clone size: -
D gene: TRBD1
J gene: TRBJ2-7
CDR3 protein: CATAGTGAEQYF
CDR3 DNA: TGTGCCACCGCCGGGACAGGGGCCGAGCAGTACTTC